These T cell receptor beta chains were read from a single sample in a study of response to subunit inactivated influenza vaccine. TCRdb recomputed calls from the RT-PCR reads with MiXCR, one row per CDR3 protein. Of roughly 650,000 distinct CDR3 sequences listed, 15% to 18% were seen once; the top ten hold roughly 11%. The source was PBMCs from blood, collected about 11 days after vaccination. The receptors were sampled from a man in his fifties who received an inactivated influenza vaccine. Each CDR3 is given with its conserved first and last residue. Fields, in order: V gene, clone size, D gene, J gene, CDR3 protein, CDR3 DNA. D genes are given only for firm matches. Size tells how often a clone was seen (once, few, many) or the class of an expanded clone, and some rows leave it out.

TRBV5-5	NA	NA	TRBJ1-3	CASARISGNTIYF	TGTGCCAGCGCAAGAATCTCTGGAAACACCATATATTTT
TRBV11-3	NA	NA	TRBJ2-7	CASSPGPDYEQYF	TGTGCCAGCAGCCCCGGCCCAGACTACGAGCAGTACTTC
TRBV5-5	NA	NA	TRBJ1-1	CASSLMAGTEAFF	TGTGCCAGCAGCTTGATGGCCGGGACTGAAGCTTTCTTT
TRBV28	few	NA	TRBJ1-5	CASSWRNQPQHF	TGTGCCAGCAGTTGGCGGAATCAGCCCCAGCATTTT
TRBV9	NA	NA	TRBJ2-3	CASSVVDAWADTDTQYF	TGTGCCAGCAGCGTAGTAGACGCGTGGGCAGACACAGATACGCAGTATTTT
TRBV20-1	NA	TRBD1	TRBJ2-2	CSAATGTGASRLFF	TGCAGTGCCGCAACCGGGACAGGGGCTAGCCGGCTGTTTTTT
TRBV4-2	NA	TRBD2	TRBJ2-2	CASSQDGGLADTGELFF	TGTGCCAGCAGCCAAGATGGGGGACTAGCGGACACCGGGGAGCTGTTTTTT
TRBV7-2	NA	NA	TRBJ2-3	CASSFHKGFDTQYF	TGTGCCAGCAGTTTTCATAAGGGGTTCGATACGCAGTATTTT
TRBV5-6	few	TRBD2	TRBJ2-3	CASSTHLAGGFRGTDTQYF	TGTGCCAGCAGCACTCATCTAGCGGGAGGTTTTCGGGGCACAGATACGCAGTATTTT
TRBV6-2/TRBV6-3	few	NA	TRBJ2-7	CASSYYPDSYEQYF	TGTGCCAGCAGTTACTATCCTGACTCCTACGAGCAGTACTTC
TRBV29-1	NA	TRBD1	TRBJ2-7	CSVELPGQGVREQYF	TGCAGCGTTGAACTACCGGGACAGGGAGTAAGGGAGCAGTACTTC
TRBV6-2/TRBV6-3	NA	TRBD1	TRBJ1-5	CASSYPGGLLNQPQHF	TGTGCCAGCAGTTATCCAGGGGGCCTACTTAATCAGCCCCAGCATTTT
TRBV5-1	NA	TRBD1	TRBJ2-7	CASSLSLRDRGLGEQYF	TGCGCCAGCAGCTTGTCCCTCCGGGACAGGGGATTGGGCGAGCAGTACTTC
TRBV2	NA	TRBD2	TRBJ2-7	CASSGGGSSYEQYF	TGTGCCAGCAGTGGGGGCGGGAGCTCCTACGAGCAGTACTTC
TRBV7-9	few	TRBD1	TRBJ1-6	CASSASGTGNSPLHF	TGTGCCAGCAGCGCTTCCGGGACAGGGAACTCACCCCTCCACTTT
TRBV5-5	few	TRBD2	TRBJ2-3	CASTVSGSPDTQYF	TGTGCCAGCACCGTTAGCGGGAGCCCAGATACGCAGTATTTT
TRBV7-2	few	TRBD2	TRBJ2-1	CASSPSTSVEQFF	TGTGCCAGCAGCCCGTCGACTAGCGTAGAGCAGTTCTTC
TRBV20-1	few	TRBD2	TRBJ2-2	CSATPGSGIITGELFF	TGCAGTGCTACCCCTGGTAGCGGGATTATTACCGGGGAGCTGTTTTTT
TRBV4-2	few	TRBD1	TRBJ1-2	CASSQEGQGGYGYTF	TGTGCCAGCAGCCAAGAGGGGCAGGGGGGGTATGGCTACACCTTC
TRBV28	few	NA	TRBJ2-6	CASRGYGSGANVLTF	TGTGCCAGCAGGGGTTACGGCTCTGGGGCCAACGTCCTGACTTTC
TRBV7-9	NA	TRBD2	TRBJ2-5	CASRLSGRDSYQETQYF	TGTGCCAGCAGACTTAGCGGGAGGGACTCGTACCAAGAGACCCAGTACTTC
TRBV6-5	few	NA	TRBJ2-5	CASSTRQARVQETQYF	TGTGCCAGCAGTACACGACAGGCGCGGGTCCAAGAGACCCAGTACTTC
TRBV12-3/TRBV12-4	few	NA	TRBJ2-1	CASSENLHFLSYNEQFF	TGTGCCAGCAGTGAAAACCTGCATTTTCTCTCCTACAATGAGCAGTTCTTC
TRBV9	few	NA	TRBJ2-5	CASSVVSGAGTQYF	TGTGCCAGCAGCGTTGTAAGCGGAGCGGGGACCCAGTACTTC
TRBV20-1	few	NA	TRBJ2-3	CSARGPFGDTQYF	TGCAGTGCTAGAGGCCCGTTCGGAGATACGCAGTATTTT
TRBV6-1	few	NA	TRBJ1-4	CASKTSATNEKLFF	TGTGCCAGCAAAACTAGTGCAACTAATGAAAAACTGTTTTTT
TRBV6-2/TRBV6-3	many	TRBD2	TRBJ2-1	CASIQRREGRNEQFF	TGTGCCAGCATCCAGCGGCGGGAGGGCCGAAATGAGCAGTTCTTC
TRBV10-1	NA	NA	TRBJ2-2	CARPTSDPNTGELFF	TGCGCAAGGCCTACTTCGGACCCGAACACCGGGGAGCTGTTTTTT
TRBV6-5	NA	TRBD1	TRBJ2-5	CASSYSKLGQVYF	TGTGCCAGCAGTTACTCGAAATTGGGACAGGTGTACTTC
TRBV20-1	few	TRBD1	TRBJ2-7	CSAGFPGQGYEQYF	TGCAGTGCTGGATTCCCGGGACAGGGTTACGAGCAGTACTTC
TRBV7-8	NA	NA	TRBJ2-7	CASSYPGPYEQYF	TGTGCCAGCAGCTACCCAGGCCCCTACGAGCAGTACTTC
TRBV20-1	NA	NA	TRBJ1-1	CSATSGNTEAFF	TGCAGTGCAACGTCAGGGAACACTGAAGCTTTCTTT
TRBV7-2	few	NA	TRBJ2-5	CASSLGRRQETQYF	TGTGCCAGCAGCTTAGGACGGAGACAAGAGACCCAGTACTTC
TRBV29-1	NA	TRBD1	TRBJ2-7	CSVGTPQGSSYEQYF	TGCAGCGTTGGAACCCCACAGGGGAGCTCCTACGAGCAGTACTTC
TRBV5-6	few	TRBD1	TRBJ1-2	CASSLPRTGGSYGYTF	TGTGCCAGCAGCTTGCCAAGGACAGGGGGAAGCTATGGCTACACCTTC
TRBV27	NA	NA	TRBJ1-4	CASSLYSTNEKLFF	TGTGCCAGCAGTTTATATTCAACTAATGAAAAACTGTTTTTT
TRBV5-6	few	NA	TRBJ1-2	CASSLKNYGYTF	TGTGCCAGCAGCTTAAAAAACTATGGCTACACCTTC
TRBV7-2	NA	NA	TRBJ2-1	CASSLGGRMSSYNEQFF	TGTGCCAGCAGCCTCGGAGGGCGGATGAGCTCCTACAATGAGCAGTTCTTC
TRBV3-1	many	NA	TRBJ1-1	CASSQETLYAEAFF	TGTGCCAGCAGCCAAGAGACCCTTTACGCTGAAGCTTTCTTT
TRBV30	NA	NA	TRBJ2-1	CAWNFEEYNEQFF	TGTGCCTGGAATTTCGAGGAGTACAATGAGCAGTTCTTC
TRBV4-3	NA	TRBD1	TRBJ2-6	CASSQATGGASGANVLTF	TGCGCCAGCAGCCAAGCGACAGGGGGCGCTTCTGGGGCCAACGTCCTGACTTTC
TRBV20-1	few	TRBD2	TRBJ2-7	CSARDHLAGVDEQYF	TGCAGTGCTAGAGATCACCTAGCGGGAGTGGACGAGCAGTACTTC
TRBV28	few	TRBD2	TRBJ2-3	CASSSPGLAGLEDTQYF	TGTGCCAGCAGTTCCCCGGGACTAGCGGGATTAGAAGATACGCAGTATTTT
TRBV6-5	NA	NA	TRBJ1-1	CASSYQQYMNTEAFF	TGTGCCAGCAGTTACCAACAGTACATGAACACTGAAGCTTTCTTT
TRBV5-6	many	NA	TRBJ2-7	CASSLQGIPYEQYF	TGTGCCAGCAGCTTGCAAGGGATTCCCTACGAGCAGTACTTC
TRBV12-3/TRBV12-4	NA	TRBD1	TRBJ1-2	CASSERQGYGFFYGYTF	TGTGCCAGCAGCGAACGACAGGGGTACGGTTTTTTCTATGGCTACACCTTC